Reported below is one TCR beta chain. The antigen is not known. The data originate from a study of cytomegalovirus exposure and HLA in healthy donors. Primers: 60 Vbeta forward and 13 Jbeta reverse. TCRdb keeps only in-frame clones here, not all; method: immunoSEQ multiplex PCR. The profile shows some 110,000 clones, about 75% of them singletons. The germline V and J ends were trimmed by 0 bases and 1 base, with 10 bases remaining between them. The CDR3 is 15 amino acids. Germline values: CDR1 SGHNT, CDR2 YYREEE (reference sequence). Study-wide findings and caveats: Solely CMV serostatus was available to characterize immune exposure.

The sequence derives from a male donor in good health and CMV-seropositive. This chain uses TRBV5-4 with TRBJ2-5; a possible D gene is TRBD2 (5 bases). The material sequenced was PBMCs. The CDR3 protein is CASSLASSGQETQYF. The CDR3 DNA reads as TGTGCCAGCAGCTTGGCGTCCAGCGGCCAAGAGACCCAGTACTTC.